This TCR beta chain emerged from a study of shared clonotypes between healthy human individuals. Naive CD8 cells lacked CD45RO, underwent positive selection for CCR7 and left out terminally differentiated effector memory CD45RA+ cells. The data were produced by immunoSEQ multiplex PCR, yet TCRdb's version contains in-frame clones alone and is incomplete. The sample shows approximately 2,200,000 clones, around 93% of them seen only once. The germline gives CDR1 SEHNR, CDR2 FQNEAQ (reference sequence). The V end was cut by 2 bases, the J end by 3 bases, with 17 bases between. The CDR3 totals 16 residues.

The chain couples TRBV7-9 to TRBJ2-7, with D possibly being TRBD1 or TRBD2 (7 bases each). The sequence was collected from a man aged 18 to 30 in good health. Some clones in this sample may be carry-over from other donors' samples. Sequenced: naive CD8+ T cells from PBMCs. The CDR3 here is CASSLQGGQVRYEQYF. The CDR3 DNA is TGTGCCAGCAGCTTACAGGGGGGGCAGGTACGCTACGAGCAGTACTTC.